This T cell receptor beta chain was sequenced for a study of T cells in pancreatic ductal adenocarcinoma. Study findings and constraints: Mean clonality was about 0.11 in tumors and 0.065 to 0.075 in blood, not significantly different. Enrichment of CD45RO+ effector over naive T cells in tumors may bias clonality. Blood had more productive templates and roughly 8-fold more unique clonotypes than tumor.

No neoadjuvant therapy was given to the selected pancreatic ductal adenocarcinoma patients before their surgery. Comments on this clone: Its specificity is not known.

CDR1 is SGDLS and CDR2 is YYNGEE in the germline V gene. This CDR3 contains 15 residues. V dropped 0 bases and J dropped 1 base, with 10 bases sitting between them. Only in-frame clones appear in the TCRdb table, and some are missing; sequencing was by immunoSEQ multiplex PCR. The sample yields around 100,000 clones, 90% to 95% seen once. Sequencing used PBMCs. This TCR was sampled from a human donor with pancreatic ductal adenocarcinoma. J is TRBJ1-1 and V is TRBV9, with D possibly being TRBD1 (6 bases). The CDR3 protein is CASSVDSRGNTEAFF. CDR3 coding DNA: TGTGCCAGCAGCGTAGATAGCAGGGGGAACACTGAAGCTTTCTTT.